The TCR beta chain described here comes from a study of blood T cells in healthy people across ages. Germline lookup yields CDR1 DFQATT and CDR2 SNEGSKA (reference sequence). Trimming cost V 6 bases and J 1 base, with 9 bases left between them. This CDR3 comprises 12 residues. Study-level results: Older age went with lower TCR beta diversity per million T cells, in a roughly linear way.

The extraction recovered at least 5.5 micrograms of total RNA per sample. For the second PCR, which ran for 7 to 11 cycles, a sample-barcoded 5' primer and a J-beta primer mix were used. A template-switch adaptor that had 12 random nucleotides put a tag on each cDNA molecule. Every sample gave at least 3 million paired-end reads containing CDR3. TCRdb re-called the 5' RACE reads through MiXCR, storing one row per CDR3 protein. There are roughly 720,000 distinct CDR3 sequences in the sample; about 55% occur only once, and approximately 41% lies in the top ten. Comments on this clonotype: What it recognizes is unknown.

The sample was blood. The chain carries TRBV20-1 and TRBJ1-1; no definite D call. The TCR comes from a man older than 75 in good health. Written as DNA, the CDR3 is TGCAGTGCGGCCAGCCGGAACACTGAAGCTTTCTTT. It codes for CSAASRNTEAFF.